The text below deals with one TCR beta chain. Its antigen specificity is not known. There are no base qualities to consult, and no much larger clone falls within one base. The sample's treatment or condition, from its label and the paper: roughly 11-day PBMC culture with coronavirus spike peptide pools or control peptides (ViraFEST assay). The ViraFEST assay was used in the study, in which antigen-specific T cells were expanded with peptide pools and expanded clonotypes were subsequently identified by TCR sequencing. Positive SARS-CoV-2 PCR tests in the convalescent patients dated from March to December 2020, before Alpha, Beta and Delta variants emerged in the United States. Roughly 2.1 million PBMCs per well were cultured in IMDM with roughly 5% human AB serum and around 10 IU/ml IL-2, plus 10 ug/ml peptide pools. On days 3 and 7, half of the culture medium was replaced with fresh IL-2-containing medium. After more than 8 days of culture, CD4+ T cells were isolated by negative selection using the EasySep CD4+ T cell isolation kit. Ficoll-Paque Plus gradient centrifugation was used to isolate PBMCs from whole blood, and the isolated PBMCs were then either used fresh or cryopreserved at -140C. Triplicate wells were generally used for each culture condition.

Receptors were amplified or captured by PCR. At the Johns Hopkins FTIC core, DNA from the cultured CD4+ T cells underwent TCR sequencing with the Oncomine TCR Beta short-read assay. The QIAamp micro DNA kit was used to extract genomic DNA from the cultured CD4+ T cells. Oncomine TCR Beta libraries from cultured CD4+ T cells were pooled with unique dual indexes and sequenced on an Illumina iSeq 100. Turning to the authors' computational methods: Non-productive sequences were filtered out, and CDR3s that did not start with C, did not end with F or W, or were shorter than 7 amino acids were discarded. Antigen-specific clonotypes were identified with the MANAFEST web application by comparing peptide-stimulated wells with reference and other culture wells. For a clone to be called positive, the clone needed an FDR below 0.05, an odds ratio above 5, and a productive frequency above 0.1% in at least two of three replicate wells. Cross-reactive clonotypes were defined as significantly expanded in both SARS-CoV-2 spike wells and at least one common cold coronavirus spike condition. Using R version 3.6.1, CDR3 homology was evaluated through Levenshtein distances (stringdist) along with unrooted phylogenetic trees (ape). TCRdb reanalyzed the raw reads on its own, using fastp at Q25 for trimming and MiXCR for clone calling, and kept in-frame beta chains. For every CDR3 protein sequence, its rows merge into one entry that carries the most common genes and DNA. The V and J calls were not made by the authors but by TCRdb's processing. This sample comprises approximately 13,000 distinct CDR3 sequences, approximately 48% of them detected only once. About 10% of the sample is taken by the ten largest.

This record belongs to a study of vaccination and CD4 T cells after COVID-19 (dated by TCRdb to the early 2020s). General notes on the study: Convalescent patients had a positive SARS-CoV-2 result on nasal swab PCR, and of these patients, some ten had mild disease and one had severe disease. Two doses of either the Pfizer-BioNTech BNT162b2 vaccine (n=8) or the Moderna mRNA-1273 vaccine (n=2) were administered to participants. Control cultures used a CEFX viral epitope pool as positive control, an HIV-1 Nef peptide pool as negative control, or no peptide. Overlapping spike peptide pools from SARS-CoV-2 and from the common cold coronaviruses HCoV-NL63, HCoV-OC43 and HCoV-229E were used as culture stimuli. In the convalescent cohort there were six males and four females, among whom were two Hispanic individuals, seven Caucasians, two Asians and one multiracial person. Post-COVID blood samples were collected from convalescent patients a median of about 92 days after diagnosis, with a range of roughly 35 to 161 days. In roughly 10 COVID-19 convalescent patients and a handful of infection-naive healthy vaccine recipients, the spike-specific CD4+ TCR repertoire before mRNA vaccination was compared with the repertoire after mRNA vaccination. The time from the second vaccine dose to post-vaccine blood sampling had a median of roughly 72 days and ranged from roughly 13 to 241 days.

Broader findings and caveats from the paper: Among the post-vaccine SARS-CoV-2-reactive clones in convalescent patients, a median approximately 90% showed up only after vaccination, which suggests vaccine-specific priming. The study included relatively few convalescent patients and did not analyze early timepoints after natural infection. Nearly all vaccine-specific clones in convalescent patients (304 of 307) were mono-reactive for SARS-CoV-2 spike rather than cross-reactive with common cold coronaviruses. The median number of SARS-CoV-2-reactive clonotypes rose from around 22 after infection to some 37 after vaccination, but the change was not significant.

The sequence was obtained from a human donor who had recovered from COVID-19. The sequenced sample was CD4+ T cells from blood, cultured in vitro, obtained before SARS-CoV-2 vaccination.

The CDR3 sequence is CASSELEKLFF. The DNA reads TGTGCCAGCAGTGAATTGGAAAAACTGTTTTTT. Recombination joined TRBV6-1 with TRBJ1-4; no D gene can be assigned with confidence. CDR1 and CDR2 are read off the germline V gene as MNHNS and SASEGT. Taken from cysteine to phenylalanine, the CDR3 has 11 residues. Only the CDR3 part of the read is kept: 33 bases, read in frame from the first base. Trimming takes 2 bases from V and 8 bases from J, and the germline ends sit 3 bases apart.